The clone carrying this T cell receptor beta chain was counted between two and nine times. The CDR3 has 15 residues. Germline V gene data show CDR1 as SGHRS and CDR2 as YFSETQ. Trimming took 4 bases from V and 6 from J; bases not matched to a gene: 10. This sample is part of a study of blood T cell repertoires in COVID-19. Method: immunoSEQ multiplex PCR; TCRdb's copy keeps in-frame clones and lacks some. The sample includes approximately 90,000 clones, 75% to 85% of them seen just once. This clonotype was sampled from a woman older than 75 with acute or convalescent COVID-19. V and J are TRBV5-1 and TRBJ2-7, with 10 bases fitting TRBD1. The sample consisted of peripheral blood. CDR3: CASSILDRGAGEQYF. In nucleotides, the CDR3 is TGCGCCAGCAGCATACTGGACAGGGGGGCCGGCGAGCAGTACTTC. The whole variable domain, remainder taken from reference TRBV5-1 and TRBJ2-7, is KAGVTQTPRYLIKTRGQQVTLSCSPISGHRSVSWYQQTPGQGLQFLFEYFSETQRNKGNFPGRFSGRQFSNSRSEMNVSTLELGDSALYLCASSILDRGAGEQYFGPGTRLTVT.